These 30 T cell receptor beta chains came from one sample sequenced in a study of shared clonotypes between healthy human individuals. Here immunoSEQ multiplex PCR was the method, and the copy in TCRdb shows in-frame clones only, minus some. The sample records 2 million to 2.5 million clones, about 95% being singletons. CD45RO-negative, CCR7-selected cells formed the naive CD8 fraction, which excluded terminally differentiated effector memory CD45RA+ cells. Sample: naive CD8+ T cells sorted from blood. These receptors came from a man in his late teens or twenties in good health.

V usage is TRBV4-3 and J usage is TRBJ2-5; D gene uncertain. Germline CDR1 LGHNA, CDR2 YSLEER. Trimming took off 0 bases at V and 1 base at J, with 12 bases between the two ends. The CDR3 totals 16 residues. CDR3: CASSQDWTPPQETQYF. CDR3 sequence (DNA): TGCGCCAGCAGCCAAGATTGGACCCCTCCCCAAGAGACCCAGTACTTC.

The rearrangement uses TRBV6-1 and TRBJ1-1; D remains unclear. Germline CDR1 is MNHNS and CDR2 is SASEGT. The V end lost 7 bases, the J end lost 5 bases, and 17 bases lay between the germline ends. CDR3 length equals 14 residues. The CDR3 is CASTDHGRGTEAFF. The DNA of the CDR3 is TGTGCCAGCACCGACCATGGGAGAGGGACTGAAGCTTTCTTT.

The chain has TRBV28 and TRBJ2-3, with 12 bases identical to TRBD2. Per the germline V gene, CDR1 is MDHEN and CDR2 is SYDVKM. The V segment lost 3 bases and the J segment 4 bases; nucleotides outside the gene matches: 5. This CDR3 comprises 16 residues. CDR3 in amino acids: CASSFLAGGDSDTQYF. As DNA, the CDR3 is TGTGCCAGCAGTTTTCTAGCGGGGGGGGATTCAGATACGCAGTATTTT.

CDR3 coding DNA: TGTGCCAGCGCGAGCGGGGATTACAATGAGCAGTTCTTC. It codes for CASASGDYNEQFF. This rearrangement joins TRBV9 to TRBJ2-1, with 7 nucleotides matching TRBD2. CDR1 and CDR2 from the germline V gene are SGDLS and YYNGEE. The CDR3 consists of 13 residues. Trimming took 7 bases from V and 4 from J; bases not matched to a gene: 5.

This clone was seen once. The sample contains more than one DNA sequence encoding this CDR3. This rearrangement joins TRBV13 to TRBJ2-3; D unclear. Trimming cost V 5 bases and J 1 base, with 7 bases left between them. The V gene's germline CDR1 is PRHDT and CDR2 FYEKMQ (reference sequence). This CDR3 comprises 13 residues. CDR3 protein: CASSPQGTDTQYF. CDR3 sequence (DNA): TGTGCCAGCAGCCCCCAGGGCACAGATACGCAGTATTTT.

The rearrangement joins TRBV4-3 to TRBJ2-1; 8 nucleotides align to TRBD2. V lost 4 bases, J lost 4 bases, and 12 bases stayed unmatched. Germline-derived CDR1 and CDR2 are LGHNA and YSLEER. This CDR3 has 17 amino acids. CDR3 coding DNA: TGCGCCAGCAGCCCAAATTCCGTACTAGCGGCGTACAATGAGCAGTTCTTC. Translated, it gives CASSPNSVLAAYNEQFF.

Notes on this clone: Other nucleotide sequences from this sample produce the same CDR3. This chain connects TRBV27 to TRBJ2-2; no firm D call. Germline loops: CDR1 MNHEY, CDR2 SMNVEV (reference sequence). Trimming removed 3 bases at V and 7 bases at J, with 3 bases between. The CDR3 is 11 residues long. The CDR3 spells CASSFGGELFF. The CDR3 DNA is TGTGCCAGCAGTTTTGGCGGGGAGCTGTTTTTT.

This chain links TRBV5-4 with TRBJ2-5; the match to TRBD2 covers 7 bases. Losses at the gene ends were 4 bases for V and 5 bases for J; bases not matched to a gene: 11. Looked up from germline, CDR1 is SGHNT and CDR2 is YYREEE (reference sequence). This CDR3 region has 15 residues. The CDR3 is CASSKLALAGETQYF. The CDR3 DNA is TGTGCCAGCAGCAAACTAGCGCTGGCGGGGGAGACCCAGTACTTC.

The J gene is TRBJ1-6, the V gene TRBV7-9; the D is unclear. The germline V gene encodes CDR1 SEHNR and CDR2 FQNEAQ (reference sequence). The CDR3 has 16 amino acids. V was trimmed by 5 bases and J by 0 bases, leaving 11 bases between them. The CDR3 sequence is CASSPGLDSYNSPLHF. CDR3 coding DNA: TGTGCCAGCAGCCCCGGACTGGACTCCTATAATTCACCCCTCCACTTT.

About this clone: An end of the junction differs from the germline gene, which may be a read error. The V call is TRBV4-1, the J call TRBJ2-2, with D perhaps matching TRBD1 or TRBD2 (6 bases each). The CDR3 is 14 residues long. Per germline, CDR1 MGHRA and CDR2 YSYEKL. CDR3 DNA sequence: TGCGCCAGCAACCAAGGGGGAGGCACCGGGGAGCTGTTTTTT. This codes for CASNQGGGTGELFF.

The chain has TRBV9 and TRBJ2-7; 7 positions match TRBD2. The CDR3 loop spans 15 amino acids. V lost 0 bases, J lost 5 bases, and 8 bases stayed unmatched. Germline V gene lookup returns CDR1 SGDLS and CDR2 YYNGEE. The CDR3 loop is CASSVDGRESNEQYF. DNA for the CDR3: TGTGCCAGCAGCGTAGACGGGCGGGAGAGTAACGAGCAGTACTTC.

This clone came up once. The chain uses TRBV30 and TRBJ1-1; weak D call: TRBD1 (6 bases). V was trimmed by 3 bases and J by 2 bases, leaving 22 bases between them. The germline CDR1 and CDR2 sequences are GTSNPN and SVGIG (reference sequence). The CDR3 consists of 17 residues. The CDR3: CAWRGLQRRGENTEAFF. CDR3 nucleotides: TGTGCCTGGAGAGGACTTCAACGCAGGGGAGAAAACACTGAAGCTTTCTTT.

On this clone: Other DNA sequences from this sample encode an identical CDR3 as well. V is TRBV5-1 and J is TRBJ2-7; 11 positions agree with TRBD1. The length of the CDR3 is 15 residues. With V trimmed by 3 bases and J by 3 bases, 5 bases remained unmatched. The germline CDR1 and CDR2 sequences are SGHRS and YFSETQ. The CDR3 here is CASSSPGQGVYEQYF. The CDR3 DNA is TGCGCCAGCAGCTCGCCGGGACAGGGGGTCTACGAGCAGTACTTC.

This clone was observed once. V is TRBV4-3 and J is TRBJ2-2; possible D gene TRBD2, 5 bases. Deletions cut 1 base from V and 6 bases from J, with 15 bases between. CDR1 is LGHNA and CDR2 is YSLEER in the germline V gene. This CDR3 has 16 amino acids. The CDR3 coding sequence is TGCGCCAGCAGCCAAGTTTCGGGATTAGCCCCCGGGGAGCTGTTTTTT. The encoded protein is CASSQVSGLAPGELFF.

V gene TRBV7-2 combines with J gene TRBJ1-3; no clear D gene. Germline V lookup: CDR1 SGHTA, CDR2 FQGNSA. Trimming removed 4 bases at V and 3 bases at J, with 7 bases between. The CDR3 has 13 residues. The CDR3 region has the DNA TGTGCCAGCAGCTCGGCCGATGGAAACACCATATATTTT. It translates to CASSSADGNTIYF.

This chain links TRBV5-4 with TRBJ2-1; the D is unclear. V dropped 0 bases and J dropped 3 bases, with 7 bases sitting between them. The CDR3 extends over 14 amino acids. From germline, CDR1 is SGHNT and CDR2 YYREEE (reference sequence). The DNA for the CDR3 is TGTGCCAGCAGCTTGGCCGACTTCTACAATGAGCAGTTCTTC. Protein: CASSLADFYNEQFF.

This chain joins TRBV19 and TRBJ2-5; D possibly matches TRBD1 or TRBD2 (6 bases each). V was trimmed by 7 bases and J by 0 bases, leaving 12 bases between them. The CDR3 runs to 14 residues. Germline V gene sequence: CDR1 LNHDA, CDR2 SQIVND (reference sequence). The CDR3 loop reads CASKGGQYQETQYF. DNA of the CDR3: TGTGCCAGTAAGGGGGGCCAGTACCAAGAGACCCAGTACTTC.

V is TRBV9 and J is TRBJ2-5, with 12 positions matching TRBD2. Germline values: CDR1 SGDLS, CDR2 YYNGEE. The V segment lost 3 bases and the J segment 2 bases; nucleotides outside the gene matches: 5. The CDR3 sequence is 16 residues long. As DNA, the CDR3 is TGTGCCAGCAGCGCCCGGACTAGCGGGGTACAAGAGACCCAGTACTTC. Translating it yields CASSARTSGVQETQYF.

The V and J genes are TRBV10-3 and TRBJ2-3, with a tentative D call TRBD2 (5 bases). Trimming pared 10 bases from V and 0 bases from J, leaving 5 bases between. The CDR3 runs 11 residues. Germline V gene sequence: CDR1 ENHRY, CDR2 SYGVKD. This chain's CDR3 is CASGSTDTQYF. The CDR3 DNA reads as TGTGCCAGCGGGAGCACAGATACGCAGTATTTT.

The chain links TRBV18 to TRBJ1-2; D perhaps matches TRBD1 (5 bases). Germline loops: CDR1 KGHSH, CDR2 LQKENI. Trimming removed 5 bases at V and 6 bases at J, with 10 bases between. This CDR3 spans 12 amino acids. CDR3 DNA sequence: TGTGCCAGCTCAAAACCCAGGGATGGCTACACCTTC. Its protein is CASSKPRDGYTF.

This clone was seen only once. The chain is built from TRBV19 and TRBJ2-7; D possibly corresponds to TRBD1 (6 bases). V shed 11 bases and J shed 0 bases, with 14 bases lying between them. The germline V gene encodes CDR1 LNHDA and CDR2 SQIVND (reference sequence). The CDR3 is 13 residues long. The CDR3 coding sequence is TGTGCCCCCCCCGGGACAACCTCCTACGAGCAGTACTTC. It encodes CAPPGTTSYEQYF.

The chain carries TRBV9 and TRBJ1-2; D call uncertain. Deletions cut 7 bases from V and 5 bases from J, with 9 bases between. The CDR3 totals 11 residues. Germline CDR1 SGDLS, CDR2 YYNGEE. In nucleotides, the CDR3 is TGTGCCAGCGCCTCGGGGTATGGCTACACCTTC. It is translated as CASASGYGYTF.

The chain combines TRBV28 with TRBJ1-5; D perhaps matches TRBD1 (5 bases). The V gene's germline CDR1 is MDHEN and CDR2 SYDVKM. The CDR3 is made up of 16 amino acids. Between the trimmed V and J ends, which lost 3 bases and 3 bases, there was a span of 15 bases. The CDR3 DNA follows: TGTGCCAGCAGTTTGTCGTGGGGGGGACTCAATCAGCCCCAGCATTTT. Protein sequence: CASSLSWGGLNQPQHF.

V is TRBV5-6 and J is TRBJ1-2; the match to TRBD1 covers 9 bases. Trimming removed 3 bases from V and 2 bases from J; junction bases left unmatched: 5. CDR3 length: 15 amino acids. CDR1 is SGHDT, CDR2 YYEEEE, per germline. The CDR3 loop reads CASSSSQGANYGYTF. CDR3 in DNA: TGTGCCAGCAGCTCCTCACAGGGGGCGAACTATGGCTACACCTTC.

The V call is TRBV14, the J call TRBJ2-1; D is ambiguous. From germline, CDR1 is SGHDN and CDR2 FVKESK. V lost 6 bases and J lost 8, with 5 bases in between. This CDR3 contains 10 residues. CDR3 sequence: CASRKDEQFF. The CDR3 region has the DNA TGTGCCAGCAGGAAGGATGAGCAGTTCTTC.

The rearrangement links TRBV2 to TRBJ2-3; unclear D gene. Between the trimmed V and J ends, which lost 3 bases and 4 bases, there was a span of 8 bases. CDR1 SNHLY and CDR2 FYNNEI come from the germline V gene. This CDR3 spans 13 amino acids. This CDR3 is CASSERSPDTQYF. The CDR3 coding sequence is TGTGCCAGCAGTGAGAGGTCCCCAGATACGCAGTATTTT.

Written as DNA, the CDR3 is TGCGCCAGCAGCTTTGGGACGACCTATGGCTACACCTTC. Encoded protein: CASSFGTTYGYTF. This chain uses TRBV5-1 with TRBJ1-2; tentatively, D is TRBD1 (5 bases). Trimming removed 2 bases from V and 4 bases from J, with 9 bases in between. From germline, CDR1 is SGHRS and CDR2 YFSETQ. CDR3 length equals 13 residues.

This chain links TRBV9 with TRBJ2-2; D is unclear. This CDR3 has 15 residues. Germline CDR1 SGDLS, CDR2 YYNGEE. V was cut by 0 bases and J by 4 bases, with 10 bases left in between. This CDR3 is CASSVATVGTGELFF. The CDR3 DNA reads TGTGCCAGCAGCGTAGCAACAGTGGGCACCGGGGAGCTGTTTTTT.

The CDR3 DNA reads TGTGCCAGTAGTAGCTGGGAGACCCAGTACTTC. Translated: CASSSWETQYF. The rearrangement uses TRBV19 and TRBJ2-5, with D hard to call. The germline CDR1 and CDR2 sequences are LNHDA and SQIVND (reference sequence). The CDR3 is 11 amino acids. V lost 4 bases and J lost 5, with 5 bases in between.

This rearrangement joins TRBV7-9 to TRBJ1-6, with TRBD1 identical over 7 bases. Trimming cost V 2 bases and J 7 bases; bases outside gene matches: 2. There are 14 residues in the CDR3. Germline loops: CDR1 SEHNR, CDR2 FQNEAQ (reference sequence). Written as DNA, the CDR3 is TGTGCCAGCAGCTTACAGGGGGGGAATTCACCCCTCCACTTT. Residues: CASSLQGGNSPLHF.